This TCR beta chain was captured by sequencing in a study of shared clonotypes between healthy human individuals. Study-wide findings and caveats: Investigators expected sequencing depth to affect clonotype sharing among donors.

Assay used: immunoSEQ multiplex PCR; TCRdb lists only in-frame clones, some missing. This sample has about 330,000 clones, with around nine tenths found just once. Those who donated, Caucasian adults without exception, all lived in Nashville, Tennessee. As regards this clone: Its specificity is unknown.

Unmatched junction bases numbered 5, after V lost 7 bases and J lost 0 bases. This CDR3 has 14 residues. Looked up from germline, CDR1 is MNHEY and CDR2 is SVGAGI. This receptor was taken from a man younger than 35 in good health. Input material: memory CD8+ T cells sorted from blood. Regarding subset: CD45RO+ cells pooled with CCR7-negative TemRA cells. The genes are TRBV6-5 and TRBJ2-7, with 8 nucleotides matching TRBD2. CDR3 amino acids: CASTPAGVSYEQYF. The CDR3 nucleotides read TGTGCCAGCACCCCAGCGGGGGTCTCCTACGAGCAGTACTTC.